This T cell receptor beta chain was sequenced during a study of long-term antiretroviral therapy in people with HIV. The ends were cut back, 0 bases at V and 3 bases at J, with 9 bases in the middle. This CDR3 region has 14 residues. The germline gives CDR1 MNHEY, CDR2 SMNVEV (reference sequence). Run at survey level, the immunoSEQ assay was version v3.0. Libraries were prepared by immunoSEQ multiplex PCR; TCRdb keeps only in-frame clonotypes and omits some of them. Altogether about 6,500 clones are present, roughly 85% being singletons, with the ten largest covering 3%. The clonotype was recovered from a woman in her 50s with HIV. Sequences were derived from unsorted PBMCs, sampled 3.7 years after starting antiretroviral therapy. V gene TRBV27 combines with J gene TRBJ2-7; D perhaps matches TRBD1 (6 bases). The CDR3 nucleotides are TGTGCCAGCAGTTTATCCGTACAGGGCTACGAGCAGTACTTC. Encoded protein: CASSLSVQGYEQYF.